The clone carrying this TCR beta chain was counted ten times or more. This record belongs to a study of early T cells in non-severe SARS-CoV-2 infection. Overall study: Chains were not paired, and sequencing was done on bulk RNA from unsorted whole blood.

With 6 bases removed from V and 6 bases from J, the gap between germline ends came to 14 bases. CDR3 size: 14 residues. Tagging with unique molecular identifiers was applied to individual cDNA molecules. A single record per CDR3 protein comes from TCRdb applying MiXCR to the 5' RACE reads. The table records roughly 120,000 distinct CDR3 sequences, around 12% of them present only once. This clonotype originated in an adult who was a healthcare worker with PCR-confirmed SARS-CoV-2 infection or an uninfected control (not recorded which). The rearrangement links TRBV12-3 or TRBV12-4 to TRBJ2-2; D might be TRBD2 (6 bases). Source: whole blood, taken at baseline. CDR3 in amino acids: CASRSRGSAGELFF. In DNA, the CDR3 is TGTGCCAGCAGGTCCCGGGGGTCTGCCGGGGAGCTGTTTTTT.